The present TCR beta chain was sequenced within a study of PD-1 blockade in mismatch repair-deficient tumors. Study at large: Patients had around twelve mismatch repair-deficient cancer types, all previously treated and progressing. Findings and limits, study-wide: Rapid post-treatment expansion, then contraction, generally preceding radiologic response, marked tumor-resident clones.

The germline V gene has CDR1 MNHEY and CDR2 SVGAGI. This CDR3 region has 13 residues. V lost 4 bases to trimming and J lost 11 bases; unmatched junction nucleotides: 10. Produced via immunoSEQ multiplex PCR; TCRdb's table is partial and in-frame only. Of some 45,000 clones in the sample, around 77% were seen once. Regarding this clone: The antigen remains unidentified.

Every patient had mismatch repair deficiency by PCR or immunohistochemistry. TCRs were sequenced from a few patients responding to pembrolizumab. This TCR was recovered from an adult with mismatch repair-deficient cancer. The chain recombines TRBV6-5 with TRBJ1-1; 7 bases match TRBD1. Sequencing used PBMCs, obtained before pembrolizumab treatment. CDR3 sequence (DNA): TGTGCCAGCAGTTCAGGGGGAGTTCGTAGGGCTTTCTTT. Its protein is CASSSGGVRRAFF.